What follows is one TCR beta chain and its context. Its antigen is not identified. The data stem from a study of T cell repertoires in cytomegalovirus infection. Study background: An indication of both CMV infection and matching HLA type came from public TCR beta signatures.

TCRdb independently ran MiXCR on the reads; one entry per CDR3 protein. The sample has around 130,000 distinct CDR3 sequences, roughly a quarter seen once. Overall study results and limits: Of the TCR beta families, the public ones yielded a cumulative frequency that identified carriers of CMV plus the relevant HLA. The ex vivo response was dominated by HLA-C-restricted CMV-specific TCR beta clonotypes.

Germline V CDR1 and CDR2: MNHNS, SASEGT. The ends lost 6 bases at V and 4 bases at J; junction bases unmatched: 8. The CDR3 covers 15 residues. The rearrangement joins TRBV6-1 to TRBJ2-3; TRBD1 matches 9 bases. Sequencing was performed on PBMCs, sequenced either directly or after in vitro stimulation (not recorded which). This receptor was obtained from a human donor in good health (CMV status not recorded). Some clones in this sample may be carry-over from other donors' samples. CDR3 DNA sequence: TGTGCCAGCAGCCACGGGGACAGGGACCCAGATACGCAGTATTTT. Translating it yields CASSHGDRDPDTQYF.